This T cell receptor (beta chain) was recorded in a study of T cell responses to AZD1222 COVID-19 vaccine. Broader study findings: Vaccine-associated CD4 TCRs spanned spike, dominant at 160-218 and 743-854.

On this clone: The antigen is undetermined.

From germline, CDR1 is KGHSH and CDR2 LQKENI. Trimming removed 6 bases at V and 7 bases at J, with 6 bases between. CDR3 size: 11 residues. Sequenced by immunoSEQ multiplex PCR; TCRdb stores in-frame clones only, minus some. The data show about 120,000 clones, roughly 92% seen once. The TCR comes from an adult in good health. The rearrangement uses TRBV18 and TRBJ1-4, with D unclear. Sequencing was performed on peripheral blood, taken on day 0 of AZD1222 vaccination. The CDR3 region is CASSRGEKLFF. The DNA for the CDR3 is TGTGCCAGCTCCCGAGGTGAAAAACTGTTTTTT.